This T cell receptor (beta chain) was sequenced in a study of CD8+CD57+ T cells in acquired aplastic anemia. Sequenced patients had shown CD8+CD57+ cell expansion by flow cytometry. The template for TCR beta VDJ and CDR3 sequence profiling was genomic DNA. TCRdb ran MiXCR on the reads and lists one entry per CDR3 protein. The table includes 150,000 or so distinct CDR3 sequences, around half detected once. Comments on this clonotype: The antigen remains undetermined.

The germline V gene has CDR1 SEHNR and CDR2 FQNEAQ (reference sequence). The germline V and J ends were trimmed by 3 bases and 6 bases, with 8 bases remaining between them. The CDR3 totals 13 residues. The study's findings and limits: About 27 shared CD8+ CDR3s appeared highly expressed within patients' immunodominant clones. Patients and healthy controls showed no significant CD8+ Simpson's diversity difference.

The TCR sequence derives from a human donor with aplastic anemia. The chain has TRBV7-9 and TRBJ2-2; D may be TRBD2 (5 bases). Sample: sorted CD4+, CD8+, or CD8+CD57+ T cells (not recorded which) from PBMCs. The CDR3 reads CASSFEGAGELFF. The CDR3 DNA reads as TGTGCCAGCAGCTTCGAGGGAGCCGGGGAGCTGTTTTTT.